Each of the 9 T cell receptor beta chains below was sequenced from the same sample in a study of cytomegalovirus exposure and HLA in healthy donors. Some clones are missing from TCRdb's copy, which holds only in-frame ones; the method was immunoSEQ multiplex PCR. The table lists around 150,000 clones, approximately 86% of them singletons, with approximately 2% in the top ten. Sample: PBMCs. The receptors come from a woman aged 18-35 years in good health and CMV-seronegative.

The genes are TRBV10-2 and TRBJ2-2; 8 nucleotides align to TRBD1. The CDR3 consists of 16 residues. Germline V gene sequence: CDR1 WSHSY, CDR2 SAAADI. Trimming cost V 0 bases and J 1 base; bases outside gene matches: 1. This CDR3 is CASSESDRVNTGELFF. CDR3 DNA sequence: TGCGCCAGCAGTGAGTCGGACAGGGTGAACACCGGGGAGCTGTTTTTT.

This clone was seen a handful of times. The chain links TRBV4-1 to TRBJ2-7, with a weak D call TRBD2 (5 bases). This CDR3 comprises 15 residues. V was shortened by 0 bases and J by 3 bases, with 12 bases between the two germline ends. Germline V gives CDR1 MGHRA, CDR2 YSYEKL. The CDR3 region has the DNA TGCGCCAGCAGCCAAGAGGTCGGGGATTTCTACGAGCAGTACTTC. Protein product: CASSQEVGDFYEQYF.

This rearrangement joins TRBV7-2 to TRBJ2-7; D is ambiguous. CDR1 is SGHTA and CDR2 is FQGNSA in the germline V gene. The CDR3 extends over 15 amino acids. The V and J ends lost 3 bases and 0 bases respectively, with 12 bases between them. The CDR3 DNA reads TGTGCCAGCAGCTTTGTCGCGTCAAGCTCCTACGAGCAGTACTTC. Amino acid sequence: CASSFVASSSYEQYF. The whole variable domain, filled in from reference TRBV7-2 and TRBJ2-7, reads GAGVSQSPSNKVTEKGKDVELRCDPISGHTALYWYRQSLGQGLEFLIYFQGNSAPDKSGLPSDRFSAERTGGSVSTLTIQRTQQEDSAVYLCASSFVASSSYEQYFGPGTRLTVT.

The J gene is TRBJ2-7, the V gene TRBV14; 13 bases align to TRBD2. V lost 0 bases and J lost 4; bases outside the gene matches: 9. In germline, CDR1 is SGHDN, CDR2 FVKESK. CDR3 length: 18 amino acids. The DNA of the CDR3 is TGTGCCAGCAGCCAAGACTTTATCGGACTAGCGGGGGCGTACGAGCAGTACTTC. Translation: CASSQDFIGLAGAYEQYF.

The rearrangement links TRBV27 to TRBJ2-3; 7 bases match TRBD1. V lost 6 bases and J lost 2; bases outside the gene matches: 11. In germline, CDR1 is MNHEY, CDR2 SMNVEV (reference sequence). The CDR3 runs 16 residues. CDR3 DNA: TGTGCCAGCAGCGACCGGACAGGCCCCTACACAGATACGCAGTATTTT. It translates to CASSDRTGPYTDTQYF.

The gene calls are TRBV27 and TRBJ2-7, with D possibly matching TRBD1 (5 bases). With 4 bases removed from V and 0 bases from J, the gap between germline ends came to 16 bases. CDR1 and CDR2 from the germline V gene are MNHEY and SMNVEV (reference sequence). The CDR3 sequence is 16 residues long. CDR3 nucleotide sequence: TGTGCCAGCAGTTCCGACCAGACAGCAAGCTCCTACGAGCAGTACTTC. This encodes CASSSDQTASSYEQYF.

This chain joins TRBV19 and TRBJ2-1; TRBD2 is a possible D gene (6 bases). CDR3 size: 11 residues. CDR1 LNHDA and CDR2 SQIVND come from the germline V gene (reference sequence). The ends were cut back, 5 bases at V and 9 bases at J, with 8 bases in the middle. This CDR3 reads CASSGGTEQFF. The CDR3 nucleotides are TGTGCCAGTAGTGGGGGGACTGAGCAGTTCTTC.

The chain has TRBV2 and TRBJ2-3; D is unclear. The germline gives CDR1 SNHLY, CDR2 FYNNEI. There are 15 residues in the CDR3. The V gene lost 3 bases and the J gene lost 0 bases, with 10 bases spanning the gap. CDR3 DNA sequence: TGTGCCAGCAGTGAGAACAGTGCCAGCACAGATACGCAGTATTTT. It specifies CASSENSASTDTQYF.

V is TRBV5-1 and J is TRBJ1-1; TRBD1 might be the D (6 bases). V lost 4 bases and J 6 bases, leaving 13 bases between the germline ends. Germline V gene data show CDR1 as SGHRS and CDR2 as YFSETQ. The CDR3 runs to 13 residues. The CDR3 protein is CASSPGTSAEAFF. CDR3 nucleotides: TGCGCCAGCAGCCCCGGGACAAGTGCTGAAGCTTTCTTT.